The entry below describes one T cell receptor (beta chain). The V segment lost 1 base and the J segment 7 bases; nucleotides outside the gene matches: 9. The CDR3 extends over 17 amino acids. Germline V gene sequence: CDR1 SGHNT, CDR2 YENEEA. The sample belongs to a study of blood T cell repertoires in COVID-19. Profiled with immunoSEQ multiplex PCR; TCRdb holds only in-frame clones, not every one. The sample comprises under 450,000 clones, 80% to 95% of which are singletons, and around 0.94% rests with the top ten. Sequenced material: PBMCs or T cells enriched from blood (not recorded which). The chain links TRBV11-3 to TRBJ2-1; TRBD2 agrees at 11 bases. This receptor was taken from a woman aged 40 to 49 who had been exposed to COVID-19. CDR3 DNA sequence: TGTGCCAGCAGCTTAGGGAGTATAGCGGGAGGGAATAATGAGCAGTTCTTC. Its translation is CASSLGSIAGGNNEQFF.